The source of this TCR beta chain is a study of blood T cell repertoires in COVID-19. Study overall: T cells, B-cell-depleted T cells, or PBMCs supplied cDNA or gDNA.

Data came from immunoSEQ multiplex PCR; TCRdb stores just in-frame clones and leaves some out. This sample carries 95,000 to 150,000 clones, roughly 90% of them seen once, and the ten largest clones take about 4.7%. CDR1 is SGHDN and CDR2 is FVKESK in the germline V gene. V dropped 2 bases and J dropped 4 bases, with 8 bases sitting between them. The length of the CDR3 is 14 residues. The sequence was collected from a middle-aged man with acute or convalescent COVID-19. The chain carries TRBV14 and TRBJ2-2; TRBD2 might be the D (5 bases). The sequencing input was peripheral blood. CDR3 loop: CASSQLAGTGELFF. CDR3 nucleotides: TGTGCCAGCAGCCAACTAGCCGGCACCGGGGAGCTGTTTTTT.